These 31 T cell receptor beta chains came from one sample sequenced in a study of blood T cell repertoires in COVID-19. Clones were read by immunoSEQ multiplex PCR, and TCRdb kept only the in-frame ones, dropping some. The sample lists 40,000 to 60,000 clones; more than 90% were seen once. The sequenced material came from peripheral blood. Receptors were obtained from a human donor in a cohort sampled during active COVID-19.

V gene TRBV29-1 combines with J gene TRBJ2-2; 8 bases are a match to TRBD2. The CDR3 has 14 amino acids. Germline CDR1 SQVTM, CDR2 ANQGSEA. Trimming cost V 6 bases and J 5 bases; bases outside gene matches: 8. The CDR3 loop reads CSVLSGSVTGELFF. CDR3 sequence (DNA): TGCAGCGTCTTGAGCGGGAGTGTTACCGGGGAGCTGTTTTTT.

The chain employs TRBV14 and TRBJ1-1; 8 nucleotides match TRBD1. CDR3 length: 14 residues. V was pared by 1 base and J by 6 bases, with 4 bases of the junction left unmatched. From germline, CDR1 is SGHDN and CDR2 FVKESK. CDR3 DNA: TGTGCCAGCAGCCAAGTCCAGGGGGCATCTGAAGCTTTCTTT. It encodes CASSQVQGASEAFF. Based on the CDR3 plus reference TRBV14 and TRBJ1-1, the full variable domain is EAGVTQFPSHSVIEKGQTVTLRCDPISGHDNLYWYRRVMGKEIKFLLHFVKESKQDESGMPNNRFLAERTGGTYSTLKVQPAELEDSGVYFCASSQVQGASEAFFGQGTRLTVV.

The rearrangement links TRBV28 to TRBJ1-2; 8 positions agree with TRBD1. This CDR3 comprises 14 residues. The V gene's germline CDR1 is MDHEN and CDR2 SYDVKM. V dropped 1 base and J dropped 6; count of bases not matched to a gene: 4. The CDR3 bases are TGTGCCAGCAGTTTATTCGGACAGGGCGATGGCTACACCTTC. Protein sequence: CASSLFGQGDGYTF.

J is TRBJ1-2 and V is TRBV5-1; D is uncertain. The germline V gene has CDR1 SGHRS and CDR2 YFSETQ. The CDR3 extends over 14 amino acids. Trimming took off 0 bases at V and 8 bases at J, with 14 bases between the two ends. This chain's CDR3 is CASSLGSALGGYTF. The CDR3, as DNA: TGCGCCAGCAGCTTGGGGTCCGCTCTGGGCGGCTACACCTTC.

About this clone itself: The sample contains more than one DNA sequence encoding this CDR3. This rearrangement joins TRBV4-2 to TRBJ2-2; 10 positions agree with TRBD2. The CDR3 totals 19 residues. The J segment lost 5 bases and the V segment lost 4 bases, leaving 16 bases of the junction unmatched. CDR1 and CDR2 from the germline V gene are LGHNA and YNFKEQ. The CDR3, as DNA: TGTGCCAGCAGCCGCGGACTAGCGGAACACCTACGGGGGACCGGGGAGCTGTTTTTT. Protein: CASSRGLAEHLRGTGELFF.

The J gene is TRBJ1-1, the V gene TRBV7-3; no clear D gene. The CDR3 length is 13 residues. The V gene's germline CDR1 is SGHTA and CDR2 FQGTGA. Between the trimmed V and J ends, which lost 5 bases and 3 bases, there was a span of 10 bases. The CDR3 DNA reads TGTGCCAGCAGCCGCACTCGGGACACTGAAGCTTTCTTT. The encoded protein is CASSRTRDTEAFF.

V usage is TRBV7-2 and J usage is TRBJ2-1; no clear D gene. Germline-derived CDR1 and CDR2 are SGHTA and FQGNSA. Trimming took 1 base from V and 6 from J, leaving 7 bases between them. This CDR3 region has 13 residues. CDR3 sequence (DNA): TGTGCCAGCAGCTTAGTTCAATCCAATGAGCAGTTCTTC. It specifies CASSLVQSNEQFF.

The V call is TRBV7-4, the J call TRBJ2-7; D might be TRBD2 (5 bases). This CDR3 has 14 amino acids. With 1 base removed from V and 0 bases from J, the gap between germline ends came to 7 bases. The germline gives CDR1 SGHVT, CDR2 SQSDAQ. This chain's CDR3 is CASSLVGSSYEQYV. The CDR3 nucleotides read TGTGCCAGCAGCTTAGTGGGGAGCTCCTACGAGCAGTACGTC.

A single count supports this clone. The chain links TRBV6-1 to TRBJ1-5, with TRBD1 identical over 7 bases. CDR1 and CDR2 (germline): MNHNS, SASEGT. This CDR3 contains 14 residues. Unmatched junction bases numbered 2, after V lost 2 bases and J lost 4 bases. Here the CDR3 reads CASSERGQNQPQHF. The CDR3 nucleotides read TGTGCCAGCAGTGAAAGGGGGCAGAATCAGCCCCAGCATTTT.

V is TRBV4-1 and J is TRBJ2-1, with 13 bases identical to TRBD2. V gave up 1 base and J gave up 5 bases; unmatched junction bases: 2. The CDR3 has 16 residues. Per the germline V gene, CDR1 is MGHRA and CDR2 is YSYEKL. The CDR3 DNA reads TGCGCCAGCAGCCAAGGGACTAGCGGGGGACACAATGAGCAGTTCTTC. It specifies CASSQGTSGGHNEQFF.

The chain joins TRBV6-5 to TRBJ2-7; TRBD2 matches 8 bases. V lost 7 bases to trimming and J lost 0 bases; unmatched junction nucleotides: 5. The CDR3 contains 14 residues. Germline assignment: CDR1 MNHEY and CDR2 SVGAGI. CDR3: CASKTSASSYEQYV. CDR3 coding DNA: TGTGCCAGCAAGACTAGCGCGAGCTCCTACGAGCAGTACGTC.

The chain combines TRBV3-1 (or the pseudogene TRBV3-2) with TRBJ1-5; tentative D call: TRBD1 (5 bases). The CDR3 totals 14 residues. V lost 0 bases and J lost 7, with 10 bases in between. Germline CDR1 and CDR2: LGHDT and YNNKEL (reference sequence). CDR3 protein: CASSQDTGRQPQHF. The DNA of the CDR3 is TGTGCCAGCAGCCAAGATACAGGAAGGCAGCCCCAGCATTTT.

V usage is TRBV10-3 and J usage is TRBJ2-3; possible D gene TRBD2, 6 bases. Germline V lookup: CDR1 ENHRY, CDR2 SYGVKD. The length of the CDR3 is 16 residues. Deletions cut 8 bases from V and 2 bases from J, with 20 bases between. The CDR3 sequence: CAIRSRGGADTDTQYF. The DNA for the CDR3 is TGTGCCATCCGAAGCCGGGGCGGGGCAGACACAGATACGCAGTATTTT.

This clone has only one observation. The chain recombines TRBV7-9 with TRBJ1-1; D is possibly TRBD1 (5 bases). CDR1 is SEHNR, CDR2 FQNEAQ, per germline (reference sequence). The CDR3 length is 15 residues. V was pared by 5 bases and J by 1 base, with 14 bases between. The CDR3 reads CASSPTGRWNTEAFF. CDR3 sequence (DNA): TGTGCCAGCAGCCCAACAGGACGGTGGAACACTGAAGCTTTCTTT.

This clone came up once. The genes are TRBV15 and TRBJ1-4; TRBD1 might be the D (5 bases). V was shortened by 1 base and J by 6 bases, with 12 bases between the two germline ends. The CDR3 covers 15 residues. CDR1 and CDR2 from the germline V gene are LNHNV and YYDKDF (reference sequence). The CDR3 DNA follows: TGTGCCACCAGCAGAGCGGGGGGGGTGGATGAAAAACTGTTTTTT. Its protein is CATSRAGGVDEKLFF.

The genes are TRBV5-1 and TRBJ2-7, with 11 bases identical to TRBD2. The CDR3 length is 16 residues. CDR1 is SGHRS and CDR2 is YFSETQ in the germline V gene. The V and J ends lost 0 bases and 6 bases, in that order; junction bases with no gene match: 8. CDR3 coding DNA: TGCGCCAGCAGCTTGGATAGCGGGAGGGCCTCGGGCGAGCAGTACTTC. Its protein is CASSLDSGRASGEQYF.

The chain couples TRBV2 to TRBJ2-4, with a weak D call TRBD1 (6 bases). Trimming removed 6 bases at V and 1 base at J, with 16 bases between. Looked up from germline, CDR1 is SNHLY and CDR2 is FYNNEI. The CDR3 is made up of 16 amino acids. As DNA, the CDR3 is TGTGCCAGCAGCAGATTCACAGGGATTGCCAAAAACATTCAGTACTTC. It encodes CASSRFTGIAKNIQYF.

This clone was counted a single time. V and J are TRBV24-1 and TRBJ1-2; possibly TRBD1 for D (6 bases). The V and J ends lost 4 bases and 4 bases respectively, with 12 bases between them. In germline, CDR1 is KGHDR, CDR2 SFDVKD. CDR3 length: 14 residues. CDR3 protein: CATSDRTEVYGYTF. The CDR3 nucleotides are TGTGCCACCAGTGACCGGACAGAAGTCTATGGCTACACCTTC.

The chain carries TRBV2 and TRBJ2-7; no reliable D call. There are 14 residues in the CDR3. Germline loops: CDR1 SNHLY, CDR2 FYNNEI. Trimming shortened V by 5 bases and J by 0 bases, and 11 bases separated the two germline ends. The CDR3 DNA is TGTGCCAGCAGTCCCACAGCTGGCTCCTACGAGCAGTACTTC. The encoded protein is CASSPTAGSYEQYF.

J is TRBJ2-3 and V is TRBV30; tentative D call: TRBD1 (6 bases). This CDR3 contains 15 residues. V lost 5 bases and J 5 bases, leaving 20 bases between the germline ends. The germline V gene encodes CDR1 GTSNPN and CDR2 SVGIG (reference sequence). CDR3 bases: TGTGCCTGGGGGGGCAAGGGTGGCGGGTTAGATACGCAGTATTTT. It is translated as CAWGGKGGGLDTQYF. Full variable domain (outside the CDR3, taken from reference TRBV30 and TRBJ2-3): SQTIHQWPATLVQPVGSPLSLECTVEGTSNPNLYWYRQAAGRGLQLLFYSVGIGQISSEVPQNLSASRPQDRQFILSSKKLLLSDSGFYLCAWGGKGGGLDTQYFGPGTRLTVL.

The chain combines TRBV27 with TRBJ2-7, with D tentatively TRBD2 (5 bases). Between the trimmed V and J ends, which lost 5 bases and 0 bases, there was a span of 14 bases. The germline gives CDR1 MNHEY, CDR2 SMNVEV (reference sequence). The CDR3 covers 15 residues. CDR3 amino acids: CASSPTRALSYEQYF. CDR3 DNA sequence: TGTGCCAGCAGTCCGACGAGGGCCCTCTCCTACGAGCAGTACTTC.

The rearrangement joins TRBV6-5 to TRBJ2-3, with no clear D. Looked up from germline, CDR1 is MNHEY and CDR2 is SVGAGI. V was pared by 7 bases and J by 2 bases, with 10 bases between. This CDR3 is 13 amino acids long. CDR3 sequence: CASTRAFTDTQYF. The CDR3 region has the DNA TGTGCCAGCACCAGAGCGTTCACAGATACGCAGTATTTT.

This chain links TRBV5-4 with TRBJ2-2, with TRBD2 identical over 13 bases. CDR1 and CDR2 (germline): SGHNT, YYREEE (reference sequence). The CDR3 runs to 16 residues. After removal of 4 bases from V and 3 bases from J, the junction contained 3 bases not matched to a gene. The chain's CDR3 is CASSKGLAGDTGELFF. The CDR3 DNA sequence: TGTGCCAGCAGCAAAGGACTAGCGGGAGACACCGGGGAGCTGTTTTTT.

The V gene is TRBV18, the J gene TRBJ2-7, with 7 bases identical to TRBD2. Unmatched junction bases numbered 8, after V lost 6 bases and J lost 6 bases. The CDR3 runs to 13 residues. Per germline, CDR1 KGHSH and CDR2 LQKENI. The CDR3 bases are TGTGCCAGCTCTCCCAGGGAGGGTGGCGAGCAGTACGTC. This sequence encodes CASSPREGGEQYV.

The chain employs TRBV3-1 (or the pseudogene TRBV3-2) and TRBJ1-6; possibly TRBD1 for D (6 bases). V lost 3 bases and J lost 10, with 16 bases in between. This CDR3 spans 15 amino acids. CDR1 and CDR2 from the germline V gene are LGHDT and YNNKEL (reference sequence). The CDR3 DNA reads TGTGCCAGCAGCCACCGGCGGGGGGCAGGATCACCCCTCCACTTT. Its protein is CASSHRRGAGSPLHF.

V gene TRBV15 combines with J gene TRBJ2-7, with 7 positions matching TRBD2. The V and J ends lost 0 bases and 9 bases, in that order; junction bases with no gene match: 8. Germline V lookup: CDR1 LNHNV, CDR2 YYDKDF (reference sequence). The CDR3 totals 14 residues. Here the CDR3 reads CATSRDEGGPLQYV. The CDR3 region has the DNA TGTGCCACCAGCAGAGATGAGGGAGGGCCTTTGCAGTACGTC.

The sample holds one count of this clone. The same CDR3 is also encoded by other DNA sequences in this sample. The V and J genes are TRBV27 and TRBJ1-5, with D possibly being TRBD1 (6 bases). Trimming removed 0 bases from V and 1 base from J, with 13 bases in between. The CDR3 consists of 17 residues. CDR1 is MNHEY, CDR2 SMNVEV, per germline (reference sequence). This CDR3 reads CASSLSTGQGSNQPQHF. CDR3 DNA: TGTGCCAGCAGTTTATCAACCGGTCAGGGGAGCAATCAGCCCCAGCATTTT.

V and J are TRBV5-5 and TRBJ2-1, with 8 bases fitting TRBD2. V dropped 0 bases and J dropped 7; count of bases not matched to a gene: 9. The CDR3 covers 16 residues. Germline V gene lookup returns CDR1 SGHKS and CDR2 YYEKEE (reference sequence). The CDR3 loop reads CASSLAGSGGGNEQFF. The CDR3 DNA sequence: TGTGCCAGCAGCTTGGCCGGGTCGGGAGGGGGGAATGAGCAGTTCTTC. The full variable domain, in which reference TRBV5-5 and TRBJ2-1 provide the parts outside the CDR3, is DAGVTQSPTHLIKTRGQQVTLRCSPISGHKSVSWYQQVLGQGPQFIFQYYEKEERGRGNFPDRFSARQFPNYSSELNVNALLLGDSALYLCASSLAGSGGGNEQFFGPGTRLTVL.

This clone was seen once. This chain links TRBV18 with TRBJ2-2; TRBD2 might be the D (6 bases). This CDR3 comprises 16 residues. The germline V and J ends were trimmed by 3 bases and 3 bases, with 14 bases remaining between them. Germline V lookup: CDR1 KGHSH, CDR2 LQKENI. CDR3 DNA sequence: TGTGCCAGCTCACCTGCTAGCGTAACTGACACCGGGGAGCTGTTTTTT. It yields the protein CASSPASVTDTGELFF.

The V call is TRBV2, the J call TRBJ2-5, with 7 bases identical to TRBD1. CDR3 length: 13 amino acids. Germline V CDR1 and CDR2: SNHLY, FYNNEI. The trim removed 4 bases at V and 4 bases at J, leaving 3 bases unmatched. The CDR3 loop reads CASSVSGGETQYF. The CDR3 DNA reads TGTGCCAGCAGTGTTTCAGGGGGAGAGACCCAGTACTTC.

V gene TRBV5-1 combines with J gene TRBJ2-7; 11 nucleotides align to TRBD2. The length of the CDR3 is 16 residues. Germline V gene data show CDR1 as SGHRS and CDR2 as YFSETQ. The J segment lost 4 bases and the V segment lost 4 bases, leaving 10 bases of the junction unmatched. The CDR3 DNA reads TGCGCCAGCAGCCCAATAGCGGGAGGGGAACTGTACGAGCAGTACTTC. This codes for CASSPIAGGELYEQYF. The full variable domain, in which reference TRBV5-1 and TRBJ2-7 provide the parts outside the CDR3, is KAGVTQTPRYLIKTRGQQVTLSCSPISGHRSVSWYQQTPGQGLQFLFEYFSETQRNKGNFPGRFSGRQFSNSRSEMNVSTLELGDSALYLCASSPIAGGELYEQYFGPGTRLTVT.